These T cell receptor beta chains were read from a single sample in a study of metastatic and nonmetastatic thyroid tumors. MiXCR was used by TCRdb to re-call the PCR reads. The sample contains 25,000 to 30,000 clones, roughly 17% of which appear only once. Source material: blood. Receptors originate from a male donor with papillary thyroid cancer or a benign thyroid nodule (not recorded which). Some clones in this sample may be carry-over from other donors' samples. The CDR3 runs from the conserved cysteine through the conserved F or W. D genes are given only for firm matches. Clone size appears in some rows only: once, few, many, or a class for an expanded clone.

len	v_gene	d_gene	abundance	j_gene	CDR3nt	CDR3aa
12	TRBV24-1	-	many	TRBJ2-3	TGTGCCACCAGTGTAGGGAAAGATACGCAGTATTTT	CATSVGKDTQYF
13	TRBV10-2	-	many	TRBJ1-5	TGCGCCAGCCGAAAAGAGACTGTACAGCCCCAGCATTTT	CASRKETVQPQHF
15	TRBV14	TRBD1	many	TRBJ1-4	TGTGCCAGCAGCCAAGAGAGACAGGGTTTCAAAAAACTGTTTTTT	CASSQERQGFKKLFF
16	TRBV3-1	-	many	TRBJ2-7	TGTGCCAGCAGCGGGAAGGGAGGTCAACCCTCCTACGAGCAGTACTTC	CASSGKGGQPSYEQYF
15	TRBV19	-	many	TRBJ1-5	TGTGCCAGTAGTATAGGGGCAGGGAACAATCAGCCCCAGCATTTT	CASSIGAGNNQPQHF
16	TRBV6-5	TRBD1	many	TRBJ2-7	TGTGCCAGCAGTTACGGGTATGGGACAGGGGGGTACGAGCAGTACTTC	CASSYGYGTGGYEQYF
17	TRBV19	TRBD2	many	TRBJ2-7	TGTGCCAGTAGTATAGACGCCGGACTAGCGGGAACCTACGAGCAGTACTTC	CASSIDAGLAGTYEQYF
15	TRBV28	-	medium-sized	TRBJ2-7	TGTGCCAGCAGTTTAAGTGAGACCGAAGCCTACGAGCAGTACTTC	CASSLSETEAYEQYF
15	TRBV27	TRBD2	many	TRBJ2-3	TGTGCCAGCGGTACAGAGCGGGAATCGACAGATACGCAGTATTTT	CASGTERESTDTQYF
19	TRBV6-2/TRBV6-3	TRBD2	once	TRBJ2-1	TGTGCCAGCGCCGATAGGACTAGCGGGAGACATGGTTGGGTCAATGAGCAGTTCTTC	CASADRTSGRHGWVNEQFF
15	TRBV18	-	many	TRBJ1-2	TGTGCCAGCTCCCCCACTTTAGGGGAAGGCTATGGCTACACCTTC	CASSPTLGEGYGYTF
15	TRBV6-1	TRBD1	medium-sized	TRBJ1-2	TGTGCCAGCAGTGAGGGGACAGGGAATCTGGATGGCTACACCTTC	CASSEGTGNLDGYTF
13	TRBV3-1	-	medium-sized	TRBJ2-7	TGTGCCAGCAGCCCCGGACGAGCCTACGAGCAGTACTTC	CASSPGRAYEQYF
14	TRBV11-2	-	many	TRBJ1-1	TGTGCCAGCAGCTTCTTCAGGGAGAACACTGAAGCTTTCTTT	CASSFFRENTEAFF
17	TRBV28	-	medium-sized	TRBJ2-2	TGTGCCAGCAGTTTTCCCCGACTAGGGCTGAACACCGGGGAGCTGTTTTTT	CASSFPRLGLNTGELFF
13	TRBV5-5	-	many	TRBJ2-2	TGTGCCAGCAGCTTAGGGGTCACCGGGGAGCTGTTTTTT	CASSLGVTGELFF
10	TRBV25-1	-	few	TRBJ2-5	TGTGCCAGCGGTCAAGAGACCCAGTACTTC	CASGQETQYF
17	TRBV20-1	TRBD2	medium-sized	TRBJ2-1	TGCAGTGCTGGAGGGGGGGTCGTGTCAGCGGGAGTCGGTGAGCAGTTCTTC	CSAGGGVVSAGVGEQFF
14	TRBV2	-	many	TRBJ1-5	TGTGCCAGCAGTGAAACTTATAGCAATCAGCCCCAGCATTTT	CASSETYSNQPQHF
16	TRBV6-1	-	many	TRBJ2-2	TGTGCCAGCAGTGGTTTGGACGGAGGAGTCACCGGGGAGCTGTTTTTT	CASSGLDGGVTGELFF
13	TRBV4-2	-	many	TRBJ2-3	TGTGCCGTAGGGGGGACTTTCACAGATACGCAGTATTTT	CAVGGTFTDTQYF
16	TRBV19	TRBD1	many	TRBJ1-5	TGTGCCAGTAGTACACCCAAGACAGGGCGCGGGCAGCCCCAGCATTTT	CASSTPKTGRGQPQHF
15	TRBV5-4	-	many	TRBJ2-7	TGTGCCAGCAGCTCTGGTGGCGGGATAATCCGCGAGCAGTACTTC	CASSSGGGIIREQYF
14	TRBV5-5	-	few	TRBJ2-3	TGTGCCAGCAGCTTAAGTGTGGGCACAGATACGCAGTATTTT	CASSLSVGTDTQYF
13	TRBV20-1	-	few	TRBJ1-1	TGCAGTGCTAGAGATCGGAGGGACACTGAAGCTTTCTTT	CSARDRRDTEAFF
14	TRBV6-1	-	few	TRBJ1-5	TGTGCCAGCAGTGAAAAGACAGCAAATCAGCCCCAGCATTTT	CASSEKTANQPQHF
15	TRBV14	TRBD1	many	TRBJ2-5	TGTGCCAGCAGCCAGCACAGGGGAATGGTAGAGACCCAGTACTTC	CASSQHRGMVETQYF
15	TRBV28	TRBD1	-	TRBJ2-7	TGTGCCAGCAGATTGTACACAGGGGCCCCCTACGAGCAGTACTTC	CASRLYTGAPYEQYF
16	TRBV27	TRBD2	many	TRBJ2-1	TGTGCCAGCAGTTTAGGACTAGCGGGATCCTACAATGAGCAGTTCTTC	CASSLGLAGSYNEQFF
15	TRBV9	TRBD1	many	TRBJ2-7	TGTGCCAGATGGGACAGGGTTGTGGCCTCCTACGAGCAGTACTTC	CARWDRVVASYEQYF
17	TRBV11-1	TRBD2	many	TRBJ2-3	TGTGCCAGCAGCTTAGGTAGCCTAGCGGGAGTAGGAGATACGCAGTATTTT	CASSLGSLAGVGDTQYF